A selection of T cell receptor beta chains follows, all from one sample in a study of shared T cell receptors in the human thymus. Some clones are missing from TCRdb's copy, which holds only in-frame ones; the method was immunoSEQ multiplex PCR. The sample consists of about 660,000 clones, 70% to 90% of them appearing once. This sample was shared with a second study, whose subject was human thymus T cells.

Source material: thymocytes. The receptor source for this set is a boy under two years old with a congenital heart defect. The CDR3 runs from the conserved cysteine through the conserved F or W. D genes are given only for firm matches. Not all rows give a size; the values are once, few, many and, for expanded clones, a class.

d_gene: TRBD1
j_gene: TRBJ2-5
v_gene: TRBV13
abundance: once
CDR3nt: TGTGCCAGCAGCTTAGTGCTACAGGGGGCGGCTGCCCAGTACTTC
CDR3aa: CASSLVLQGAAAQYF

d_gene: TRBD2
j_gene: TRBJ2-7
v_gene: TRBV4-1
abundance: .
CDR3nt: TGCGCCAGCAGCCTCCGACTAGCGGGAGCCTACGAGCAGTACTTC
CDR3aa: CASSLRLAGAYEQYF

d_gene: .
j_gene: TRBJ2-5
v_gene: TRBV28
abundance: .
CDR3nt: TGTGCCACTAAGGAGGGAGCGCCCCAAGAGACCCAGTACTTC
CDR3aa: CATKEGAPQETQYF

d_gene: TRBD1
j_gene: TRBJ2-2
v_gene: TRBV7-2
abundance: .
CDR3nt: TGTGCCAGCAGTACCGCCGGGACAGGGGAAGGGACCGGGGAGCTGTTTTTT
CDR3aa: CASSTAGTGEGTGELFF

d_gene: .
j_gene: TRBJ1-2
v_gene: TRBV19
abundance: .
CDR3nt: TGTGCCAGTAGGAGGCCCTTCGAGACGCAGGGTGGCTACACCTTC
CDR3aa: CASRRPFETQGGYTF

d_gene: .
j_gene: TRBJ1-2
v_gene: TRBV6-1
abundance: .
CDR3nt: TGTGCCAGCAGTGAAGCCTCCCACGCGGGTGGCTACACCTTC
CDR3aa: CASSEASHAGGYTF

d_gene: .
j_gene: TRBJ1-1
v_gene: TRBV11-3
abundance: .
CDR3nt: TGTGCCAGCCCCCCGGTTCAGAAGTGGAGGGGAATCGGCAGCACTGAAGCTTTCTTT
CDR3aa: CASPPVQKWRGIGSTEAFF

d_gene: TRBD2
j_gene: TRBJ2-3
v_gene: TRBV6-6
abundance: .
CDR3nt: TGTGCCAGCAGTCCACTAGCGGGGTACACAGATACGCAGTATTTT
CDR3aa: CASSPLAGYTDTQYF

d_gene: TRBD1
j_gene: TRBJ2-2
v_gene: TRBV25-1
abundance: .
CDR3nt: TGTGCCAGCAGCGCCGGGACAGGGGCAAACACCGGGGAGCTGTTTTTT
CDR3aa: CASSAGTGANTGELFF

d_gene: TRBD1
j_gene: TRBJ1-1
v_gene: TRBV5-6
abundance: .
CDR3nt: TGTGCCAGCAGCTTGGGGACAGGGGGCACTGAAGCTTTCTTT
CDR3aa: CASSLGTGGTEAFF

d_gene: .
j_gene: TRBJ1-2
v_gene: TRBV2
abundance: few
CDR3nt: TGTGCCAGCGGGCGCGATGGCTACACCTTC
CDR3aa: CASGRDGYTF

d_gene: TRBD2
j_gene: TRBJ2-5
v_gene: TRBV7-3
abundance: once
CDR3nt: TGTGCCAGCAGCCCCTACCAGCTAGCGGGACCGGGGCTCGGGACCCAGTACTTC
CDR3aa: CASSPYQLAGPGLGTQYF

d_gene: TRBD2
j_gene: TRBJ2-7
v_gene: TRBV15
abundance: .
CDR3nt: TGTGCCACCAGCAGACTAGCGGGGTCCTACGAGCAGTACTTC
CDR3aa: CATSRLAGSYEQYF

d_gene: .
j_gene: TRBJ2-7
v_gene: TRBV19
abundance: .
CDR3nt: TGTGCCAGTAGTATAGATCACACAGGGTCGGGGTACGAGCAGTACTTC
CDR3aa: CASSIDHTGSGYEQYF

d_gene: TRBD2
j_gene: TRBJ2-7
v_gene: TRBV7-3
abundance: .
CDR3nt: TGTGCCAGCGGGACTAGCGGGAGTCCATACCGCTACGAGCAGTACTTC
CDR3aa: CASGTSGSPYRYEQYF

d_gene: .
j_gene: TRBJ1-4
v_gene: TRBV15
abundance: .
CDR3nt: TGTGCCACCAGCAGAGAATTGGGGAGTGAAAAACTGTTTTTT
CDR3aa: CATSRELGSEKLFF

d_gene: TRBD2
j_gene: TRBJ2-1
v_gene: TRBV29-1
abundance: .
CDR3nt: TGCAGCGTACCACCTAGCGGGAGGGAGGGTAATGAGCAGTTCTTC
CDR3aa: CSVPPSGREGNEQFF

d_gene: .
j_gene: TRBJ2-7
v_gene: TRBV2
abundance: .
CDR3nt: TGTGCCAGCCACGAGGGAGCTTCGGGCGAGCAGTACTTC
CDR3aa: CASHEGASGEQYF

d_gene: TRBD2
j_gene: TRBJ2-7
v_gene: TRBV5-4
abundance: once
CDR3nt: TGTGCCAGCAGCGGGGGACTAGCGGGAGTCTACGAGCAGTACTTC
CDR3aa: CASSGGLAGVYEQYF

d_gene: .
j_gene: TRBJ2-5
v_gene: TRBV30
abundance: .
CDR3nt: TGTGCCTGGAGTGTCATCGAGAAGACCCAGTACTTC
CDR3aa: CAWSVIEKTQYF

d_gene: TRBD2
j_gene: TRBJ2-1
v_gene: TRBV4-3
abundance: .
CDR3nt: TGCGCCAGCAGCCAATGGACTAGCTGGTACAATGAGCAGTTCTTC
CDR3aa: CASSQWTSWYNEQFF

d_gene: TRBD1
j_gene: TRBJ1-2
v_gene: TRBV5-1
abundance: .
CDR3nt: TGCGCCAGCAGCTGGGACAGCTATGGCTACACCTTC
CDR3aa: CASSWDSYGYTF

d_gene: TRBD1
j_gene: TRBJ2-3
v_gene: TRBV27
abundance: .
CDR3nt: TGTGCCAGCAGTCCGAGCCAGGGACAGGGGGCACAAGATACGCAGTATTTT
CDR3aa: CASSPSQGQGAQDTQYF

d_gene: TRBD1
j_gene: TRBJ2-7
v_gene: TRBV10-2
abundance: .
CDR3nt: TGCGCCAGCAGTGAGCCGGACAGGGGGCTGGGCGAGCAGTACTTC
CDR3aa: CASSEPDRGLGEQYF

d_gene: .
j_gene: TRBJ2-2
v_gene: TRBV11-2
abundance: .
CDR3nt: TGTGCCAGCAGCCCCATAGTCCCGCCCGGGGAGCTGTTTTTT
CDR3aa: CASSPIVPPGELFF

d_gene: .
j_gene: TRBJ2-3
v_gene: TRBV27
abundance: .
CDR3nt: TGTGCCAGCAGTTTATGCAGGCCCACTGCCTCCACAGATACGCAGTATTTT
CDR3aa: CASSLCRPTASTDTQYF

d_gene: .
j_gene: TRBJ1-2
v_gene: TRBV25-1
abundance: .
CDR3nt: TGTGCCAGCAGTGAAAAACAGGAGAAGTACTATGGCTACACCTTC
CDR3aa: CASSEKQEKYYGYTF

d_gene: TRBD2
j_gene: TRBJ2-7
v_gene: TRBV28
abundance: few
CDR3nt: TGTGCCAGCAGTTTCAAGCGGGGTTGGGGAGGGGAGCAGTACTTC
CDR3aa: CASSFKRGWGGEQYF